The TCR beta chain described here comes from a study of Graves' ophthalmopathy and Graves' hyperthyroidism. To note about this clonotype: One end of the junction fails to match germline, which may point to a read error.

With a duration under 3 months, ophthalmopathy in the donors showed moderate-to-severe activity, CAS ≥3 and NOSPECS ≥4. Other autoimmune diseases, uncontrolled infections, pregnancy or lactation led to the exclusion of patients. Amplification of the TCR beta CDR3 regions used RNA transcripts (as template). First-round RT-PCR used HTBI primers; second-round multiplex PCR followed. TCRdb called the multiplex PCR reads again in MiXCR, with one record for every CDR3 protein. The data show 170,000 or so distinct CDR3 sequences, 30% to 45% seen once. Germline V gives CDR1 MNHEY, CDR2 SVGEGT. This CDR3 has 17 amino acids.

The receptor comes from a woman aged 40-49 years with Graves' ophthalmopathy. The J gene is TRBJ2-4, the V gene TRBV6-2 or TRBV6-3; D call uncertain. What was sequenced was peripheral blood. CDR3: CACSFALDAPAKNIQYF. The CDR3, as DNA: TGTGCCTGCAGTTTTGCCCTAGACGCCCCAGCCAAAAACATTCAGTACTTC.